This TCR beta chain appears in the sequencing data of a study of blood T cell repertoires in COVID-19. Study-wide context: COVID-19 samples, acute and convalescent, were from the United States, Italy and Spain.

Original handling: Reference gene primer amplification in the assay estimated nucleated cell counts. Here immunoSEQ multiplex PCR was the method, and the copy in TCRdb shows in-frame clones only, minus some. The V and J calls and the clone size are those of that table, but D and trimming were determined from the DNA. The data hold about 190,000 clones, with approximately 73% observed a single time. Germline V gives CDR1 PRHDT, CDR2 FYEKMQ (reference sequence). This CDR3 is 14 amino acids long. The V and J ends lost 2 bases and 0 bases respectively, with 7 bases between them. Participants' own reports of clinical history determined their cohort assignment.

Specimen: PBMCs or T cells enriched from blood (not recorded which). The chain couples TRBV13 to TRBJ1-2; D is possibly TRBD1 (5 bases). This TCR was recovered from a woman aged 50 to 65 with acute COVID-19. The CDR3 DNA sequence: TGTGCCAGCAGCTTAAGGGGAACTAACTATGGCTACACCTTC. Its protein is CASSLRGTNYGYTF.